The 3 T cell receptor beta chains below were found in one sample sequenced in a study of blood T cell repertoires in COVID-19. Clones were read by immunoSEQ multiplex PCR, and TCRdb kept only the in-frame ones, dropping some. The data hold 150,000 to 200,000 clones, with around 92% observed a single time. Sequencing was performed on peripheral blood. The source is a man in his thirties or forties with COVID-19, enrolled during active disease.

The chain couples TRBV29-1 to TRBJ2-7, with 9 positions matching TRBD1. The germline CDR1 and CDR2 sequences are SQVTM and ANQGSEA. V was clipped by 1 base and J by 3 bases; unmatched bases: 16. The CDR3 runs to 18 residues. CDR3 DNA: TGCAGCGTTGAAGTGTGGGTCGGCGGAGGGACAGGGCTCTACGAGCAGTACTTC. Encoded protein: CSVEVWVGGGTGLYEQYF.

This chain connects TRBV7-2 to TRBJ1-6; 12 bases fit TRBD1. CDR1 and CDR2 (germline): SGHTA, FQGNSA. The CDR3 has 18 amino acids. V lost 3 bases to trimming and J lost 8 bases; unmatched junction nucleotides: 11. The CDR3 sequence is CASSFAGTGGAKYSPLHF. DNA for the CDR3: TGTGCCAGCAGCTTCGCCGGGACAGGGGGCGCTAAGTATTCACCCCTCCACTTT.

In its sample, this clone was seen once. V gene TRBV5-1 combines with J gene TRBJ1-1; 8 bases line up with TRBD1. Germline lookup yields CDR1 SGHRS and CDR2 YFSETQ. The CDR3 loop spans 15 amino acids. The trim removed 2 bases at V and 7 bases at J, leaving 10 bases unmatched. The chain's CDR3 is CASSLLGQGTLEAFF. The DNA for the CDR3 is TGCGCCAGCAGCTTACTAGGACAGGGTACCCTTGAAGCTTTCTTT.